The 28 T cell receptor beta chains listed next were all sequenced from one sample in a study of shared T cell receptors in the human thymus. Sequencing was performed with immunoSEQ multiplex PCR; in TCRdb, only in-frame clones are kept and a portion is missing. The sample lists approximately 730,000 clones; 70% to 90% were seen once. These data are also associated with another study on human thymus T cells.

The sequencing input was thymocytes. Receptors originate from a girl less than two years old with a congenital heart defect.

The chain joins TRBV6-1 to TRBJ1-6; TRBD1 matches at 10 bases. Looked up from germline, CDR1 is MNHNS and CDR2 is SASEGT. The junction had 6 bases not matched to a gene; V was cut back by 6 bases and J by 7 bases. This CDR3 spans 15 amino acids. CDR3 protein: CASRGTGAANSPLHF. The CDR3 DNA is TGTGCCAGCAGAGGGACAGGGGCAGCGAATTCACCCCTCCACTTT.

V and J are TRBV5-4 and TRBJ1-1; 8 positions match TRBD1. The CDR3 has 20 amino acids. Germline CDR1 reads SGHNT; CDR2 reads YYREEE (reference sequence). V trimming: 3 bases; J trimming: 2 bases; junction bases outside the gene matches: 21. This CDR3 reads CASSSRDRWTTRDINTEAFF. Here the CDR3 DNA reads TGTGCCAGCAGCTCCCGGGACAGGTGGACCACTAGGGATATAAACACTGAAGCTTTCTTT. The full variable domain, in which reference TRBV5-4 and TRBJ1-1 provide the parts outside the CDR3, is ETGVTQSPTHLIKTRGQQVTLRCSSQSGHNTVSWYQQALGQGPQFIFQYYREEENGRGNFPPRFSGLQFPNYSSELNVNALELDDSALYLCASSSRDRWTTRDINTEAFFGQGTRLTVV.

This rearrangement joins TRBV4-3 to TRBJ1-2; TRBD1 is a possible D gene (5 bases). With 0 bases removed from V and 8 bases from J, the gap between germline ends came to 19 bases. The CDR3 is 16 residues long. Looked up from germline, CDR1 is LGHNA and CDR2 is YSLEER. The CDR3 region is CASSQDGGWGRGGYTF. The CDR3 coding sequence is TGCGCCAGCAGCCAAGATGGGGGGTGGGGACGGGGAGGCTACACCTTC.

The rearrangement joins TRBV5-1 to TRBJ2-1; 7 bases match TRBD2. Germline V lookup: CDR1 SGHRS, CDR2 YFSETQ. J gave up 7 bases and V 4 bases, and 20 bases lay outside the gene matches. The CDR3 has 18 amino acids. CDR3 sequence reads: CASSPARLATGGMNEQFF. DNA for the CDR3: TGCGCCAGCAGCCCTGCCCGACTAGCCACCGGGGGGATGAATGAGCAGTTCTTC.

As DNA, the CDR3 is TGTGCCAGCAGCCACTCCCTTAATCAGCCCCAGCATTTT. Translation: CASSHSLNQPQHF. The chain combines TRBV21-1 with TRBJ1-5. TRBV21-1 is noted as a pseudogene. This CDR3 is built from 13 residues.

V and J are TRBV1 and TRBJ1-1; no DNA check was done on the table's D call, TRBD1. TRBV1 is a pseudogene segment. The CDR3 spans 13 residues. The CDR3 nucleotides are TGCACCAGCAGATGGACAGGGGAGACTGAAGCTTTCTTT. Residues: CTSRWTGETEAFF.

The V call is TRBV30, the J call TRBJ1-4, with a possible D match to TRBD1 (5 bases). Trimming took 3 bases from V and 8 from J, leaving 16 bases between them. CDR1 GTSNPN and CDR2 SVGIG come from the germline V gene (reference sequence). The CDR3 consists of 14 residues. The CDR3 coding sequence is TGTGCCTGGAGCGATGGGGGGGTTCGGGAAAAACTGTTTTTT. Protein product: CAWSDGGVREKLFF.

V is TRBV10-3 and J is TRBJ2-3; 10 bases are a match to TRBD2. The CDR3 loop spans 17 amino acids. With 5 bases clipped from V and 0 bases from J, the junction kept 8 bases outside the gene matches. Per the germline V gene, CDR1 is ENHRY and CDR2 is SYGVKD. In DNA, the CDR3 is TGTGCCATCAGTAAAACTTCTAGCGGGGGAAGCACAGATACGCAGTATTTT. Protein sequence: CAISKTSSGGSTDTQYF.

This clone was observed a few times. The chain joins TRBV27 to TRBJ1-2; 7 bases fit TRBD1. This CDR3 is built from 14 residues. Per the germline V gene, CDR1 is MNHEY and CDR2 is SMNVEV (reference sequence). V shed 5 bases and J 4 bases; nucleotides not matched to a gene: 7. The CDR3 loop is CASSDSGQLYGYTF. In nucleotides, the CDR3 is TGTGCCAGCAGTGATTCGGGACAGCTCTATGGCTACACCTTC.

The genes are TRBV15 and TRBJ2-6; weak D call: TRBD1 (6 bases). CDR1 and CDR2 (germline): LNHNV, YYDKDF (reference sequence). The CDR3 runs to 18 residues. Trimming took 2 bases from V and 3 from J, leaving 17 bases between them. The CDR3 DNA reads TGTGCCACCAGCAGACCACCTCAGGCAGGGGATGGGGCCAACGTCCTGACTTTC. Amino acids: CATSRPPQAGDGANVLTF.

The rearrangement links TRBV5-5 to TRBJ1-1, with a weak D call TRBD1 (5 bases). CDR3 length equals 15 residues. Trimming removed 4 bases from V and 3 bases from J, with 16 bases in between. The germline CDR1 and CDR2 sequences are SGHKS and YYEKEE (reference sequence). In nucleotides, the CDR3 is TGTGCCAGCAGCACCTCCCTCGGGGGGTACACTGAAGCTTTCTTT. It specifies CASSTSLGGYTEAFF. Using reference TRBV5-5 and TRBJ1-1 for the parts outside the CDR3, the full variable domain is DAGVTQSPTHLIKTRGQQVTLRCSPISGHKSVSWYQQVLGQGPQFIFQYYEKEERGRGNFPDRFSARQFPNYSSELNVNALLLGDSALYLCASSTSLGGYTEAFFGQGTRLTVV.

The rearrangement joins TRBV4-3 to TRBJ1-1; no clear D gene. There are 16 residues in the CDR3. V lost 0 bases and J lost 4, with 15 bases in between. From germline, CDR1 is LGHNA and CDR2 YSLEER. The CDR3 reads CASSQDLERRPTEAFF. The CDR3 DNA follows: TGCGCCAGCAGCCAAGATCTGGAGAGGAGGCCCACTGAAGCTTTCTTT.

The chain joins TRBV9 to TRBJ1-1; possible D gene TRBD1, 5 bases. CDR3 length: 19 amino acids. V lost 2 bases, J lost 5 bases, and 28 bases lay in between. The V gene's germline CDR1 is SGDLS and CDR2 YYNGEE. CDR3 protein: CASSVGIGTSDVAGTEAFF. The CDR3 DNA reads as TGTGCCAGCAGCGTTGGAATAGGAACATCAGACGTGGCAGGGACTGAAGCTTTCTTT. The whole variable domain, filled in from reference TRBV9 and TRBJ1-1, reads DSGVTQTPKHLITATGQRVTLRCSPRSGDLSVYWYQQSLDQGLQFLIQYYNGEERAKGNILERFSAQQFPDLHSELNLSSLELGDSALYFCASSVGIGTSDVAGTEAFFGQGTRLTVV.

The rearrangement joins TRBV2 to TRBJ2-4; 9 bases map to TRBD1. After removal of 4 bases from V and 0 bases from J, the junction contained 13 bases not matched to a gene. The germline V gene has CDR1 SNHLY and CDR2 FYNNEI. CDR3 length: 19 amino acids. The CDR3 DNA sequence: TGTGCCAGCAGTGTGGGACAGGGTTTCGAGAGGTTAGCCAAAAACATTCAGTACTTC. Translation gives CASSVGQGFERLAKNIQYF.

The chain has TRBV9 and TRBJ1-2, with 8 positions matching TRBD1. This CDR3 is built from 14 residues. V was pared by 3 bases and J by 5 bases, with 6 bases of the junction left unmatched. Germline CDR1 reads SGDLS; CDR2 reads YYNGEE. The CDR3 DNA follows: TGTGCCAGCAGCGACCAGGGGGCCCTTTATGGCTACACCTTC. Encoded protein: CASSDQGALYGYTF.

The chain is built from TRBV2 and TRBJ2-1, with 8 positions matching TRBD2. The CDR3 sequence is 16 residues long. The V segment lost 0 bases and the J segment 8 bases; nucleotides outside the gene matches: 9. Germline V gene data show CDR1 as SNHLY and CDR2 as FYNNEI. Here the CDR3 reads CASSEAGGGPRDEQFF. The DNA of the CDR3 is TGTGCCAGCAGTGAAGCCGGGGGGGGGCCGAGGGATGAGCAGTTCTTC. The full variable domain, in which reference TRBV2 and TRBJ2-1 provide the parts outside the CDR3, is EPEVTQTPSHQVTQMGQEVILRCVPISNHLYFYWYRQILGQKVEFLVSFYNNEISEKSEIFDDQFSVERPDGSNFTLKIRSTKLEDSAMYFCASSEAGGGPRDEQFFGPGTRLTVL.

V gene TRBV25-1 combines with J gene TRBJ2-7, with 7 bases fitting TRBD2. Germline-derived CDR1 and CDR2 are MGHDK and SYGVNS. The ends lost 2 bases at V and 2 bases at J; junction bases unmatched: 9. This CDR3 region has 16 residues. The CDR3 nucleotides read TGTGCCAGCAGTGAAGGCGCCCTCGGACTAGCCTACGAGCAGTACTTC. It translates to CASSEGALGLAYEQYF.

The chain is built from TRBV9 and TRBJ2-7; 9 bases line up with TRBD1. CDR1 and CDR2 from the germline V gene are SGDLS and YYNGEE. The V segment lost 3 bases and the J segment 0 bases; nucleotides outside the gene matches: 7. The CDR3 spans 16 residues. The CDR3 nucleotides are TGTGCCAGCAGCGGGGAGGGACAGGGCTCCTCCTACGAGCAGTACTTC. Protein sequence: CASSGEGQGSSYEQYF. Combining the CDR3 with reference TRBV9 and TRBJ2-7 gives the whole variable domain DSGVTQTPKHLITATGQRVTLRCSPRSGDLSVYWYQQSLDQGLQFLIQYYNGEERAKGNILERFSAQQFPDLHSELNLSSLELGDSALYFCASSGEGQGSSYEQYFGPGTRLTVT.

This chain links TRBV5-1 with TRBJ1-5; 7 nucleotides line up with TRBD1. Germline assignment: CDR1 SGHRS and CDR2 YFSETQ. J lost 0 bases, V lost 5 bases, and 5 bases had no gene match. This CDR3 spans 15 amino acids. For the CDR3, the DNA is TGCGCCAGCAGGAAAGGGACAGCTAGCAATCAGCCCCAGCATTTT. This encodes CASRKGTASNQPQHF.

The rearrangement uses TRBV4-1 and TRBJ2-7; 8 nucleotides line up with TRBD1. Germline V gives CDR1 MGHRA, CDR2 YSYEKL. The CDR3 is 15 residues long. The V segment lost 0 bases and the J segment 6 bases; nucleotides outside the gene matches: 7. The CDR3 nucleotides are TGCGCCAGCAGCCAAGAGGACAGGGATGCGGCCGAGCAGTACTTC. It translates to CASSQEDRDAAEQYF.

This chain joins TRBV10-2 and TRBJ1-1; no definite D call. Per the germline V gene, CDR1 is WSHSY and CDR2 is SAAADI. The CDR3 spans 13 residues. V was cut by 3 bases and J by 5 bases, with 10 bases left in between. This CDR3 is CASSDTRGTEAFF. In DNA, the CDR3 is TGCGCCAGCAGTGATACTCGGGGAACTGAAGCTTTCTTT.

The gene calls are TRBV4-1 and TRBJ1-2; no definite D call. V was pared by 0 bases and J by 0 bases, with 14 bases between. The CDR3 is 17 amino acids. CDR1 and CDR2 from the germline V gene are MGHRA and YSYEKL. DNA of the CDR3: TGCGCCAGCAGCCAAGATTCAGGAAAGGCGTCTAACTATGGCTACACCTTC. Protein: CASSQDSGKASNYGYTF.

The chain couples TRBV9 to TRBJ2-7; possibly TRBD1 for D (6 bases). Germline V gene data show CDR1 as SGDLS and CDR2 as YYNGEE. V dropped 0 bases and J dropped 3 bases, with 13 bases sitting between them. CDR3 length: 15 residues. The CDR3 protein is CASSVGRGWGYEQYF. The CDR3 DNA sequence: TGTGCCAGCAGCGTAGGCAGGGGCTGGGGCTACGAGCAGTACTTC.

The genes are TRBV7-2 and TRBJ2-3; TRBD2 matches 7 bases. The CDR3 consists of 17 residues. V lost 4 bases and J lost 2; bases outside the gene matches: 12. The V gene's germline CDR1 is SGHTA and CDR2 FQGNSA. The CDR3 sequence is CASSSGDERGLTDTQYF. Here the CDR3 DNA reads TGTGCCAGCAGCTCCGGGGACGAGCGGGGACTCACAGATACGCAGTATTTT.

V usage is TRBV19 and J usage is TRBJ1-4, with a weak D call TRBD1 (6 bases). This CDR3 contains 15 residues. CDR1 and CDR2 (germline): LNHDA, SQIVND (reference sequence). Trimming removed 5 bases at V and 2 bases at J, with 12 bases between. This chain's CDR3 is CASSPRQDTNEKLFF. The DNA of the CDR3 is TGTGCCAGTAGTCCCCGACAGGATACTAATGAAAAACTGTTTTTT.

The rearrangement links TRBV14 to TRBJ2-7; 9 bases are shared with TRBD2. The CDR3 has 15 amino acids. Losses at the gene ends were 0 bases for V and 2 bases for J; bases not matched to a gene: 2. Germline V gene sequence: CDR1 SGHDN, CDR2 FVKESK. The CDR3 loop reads CASSQEERGAYEQYF. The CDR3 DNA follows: TGTGCCAGCAGCCAAGAGGAGCGGGGGGCCTACGAGCAGTACTTC.

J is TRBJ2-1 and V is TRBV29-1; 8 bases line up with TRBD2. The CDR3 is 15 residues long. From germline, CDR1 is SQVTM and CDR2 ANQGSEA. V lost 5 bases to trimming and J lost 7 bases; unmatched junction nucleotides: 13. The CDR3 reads CSVSPTGTRQNEQFF. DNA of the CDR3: TGCAGCGTTTCTCCTACGGGGACTAGACAAAATGAGCAGTTCTTC.

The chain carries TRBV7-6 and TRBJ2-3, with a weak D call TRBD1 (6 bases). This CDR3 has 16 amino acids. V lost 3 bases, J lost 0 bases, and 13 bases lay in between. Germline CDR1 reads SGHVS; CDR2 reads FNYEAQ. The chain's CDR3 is CASSFKTGTSTDTQYF. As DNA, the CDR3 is TGTGCCAGCAGCTTTAAAACCGGGACAAGCACAGATACGCAGTATTTT.